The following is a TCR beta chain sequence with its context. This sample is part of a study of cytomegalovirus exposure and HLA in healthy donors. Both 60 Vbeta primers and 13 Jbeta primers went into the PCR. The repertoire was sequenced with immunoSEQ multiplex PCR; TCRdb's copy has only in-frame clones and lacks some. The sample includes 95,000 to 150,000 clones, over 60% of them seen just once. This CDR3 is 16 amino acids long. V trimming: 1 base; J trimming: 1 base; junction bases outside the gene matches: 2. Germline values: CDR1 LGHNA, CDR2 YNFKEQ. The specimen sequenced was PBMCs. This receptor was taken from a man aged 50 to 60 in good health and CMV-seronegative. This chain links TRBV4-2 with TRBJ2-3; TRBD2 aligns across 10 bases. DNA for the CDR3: TGTGCCAGCAGCCAAGGCACTAGCGGGGGCACAGATACGCAGTATTTT. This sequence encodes CASSQGTSGGTDTQYF.